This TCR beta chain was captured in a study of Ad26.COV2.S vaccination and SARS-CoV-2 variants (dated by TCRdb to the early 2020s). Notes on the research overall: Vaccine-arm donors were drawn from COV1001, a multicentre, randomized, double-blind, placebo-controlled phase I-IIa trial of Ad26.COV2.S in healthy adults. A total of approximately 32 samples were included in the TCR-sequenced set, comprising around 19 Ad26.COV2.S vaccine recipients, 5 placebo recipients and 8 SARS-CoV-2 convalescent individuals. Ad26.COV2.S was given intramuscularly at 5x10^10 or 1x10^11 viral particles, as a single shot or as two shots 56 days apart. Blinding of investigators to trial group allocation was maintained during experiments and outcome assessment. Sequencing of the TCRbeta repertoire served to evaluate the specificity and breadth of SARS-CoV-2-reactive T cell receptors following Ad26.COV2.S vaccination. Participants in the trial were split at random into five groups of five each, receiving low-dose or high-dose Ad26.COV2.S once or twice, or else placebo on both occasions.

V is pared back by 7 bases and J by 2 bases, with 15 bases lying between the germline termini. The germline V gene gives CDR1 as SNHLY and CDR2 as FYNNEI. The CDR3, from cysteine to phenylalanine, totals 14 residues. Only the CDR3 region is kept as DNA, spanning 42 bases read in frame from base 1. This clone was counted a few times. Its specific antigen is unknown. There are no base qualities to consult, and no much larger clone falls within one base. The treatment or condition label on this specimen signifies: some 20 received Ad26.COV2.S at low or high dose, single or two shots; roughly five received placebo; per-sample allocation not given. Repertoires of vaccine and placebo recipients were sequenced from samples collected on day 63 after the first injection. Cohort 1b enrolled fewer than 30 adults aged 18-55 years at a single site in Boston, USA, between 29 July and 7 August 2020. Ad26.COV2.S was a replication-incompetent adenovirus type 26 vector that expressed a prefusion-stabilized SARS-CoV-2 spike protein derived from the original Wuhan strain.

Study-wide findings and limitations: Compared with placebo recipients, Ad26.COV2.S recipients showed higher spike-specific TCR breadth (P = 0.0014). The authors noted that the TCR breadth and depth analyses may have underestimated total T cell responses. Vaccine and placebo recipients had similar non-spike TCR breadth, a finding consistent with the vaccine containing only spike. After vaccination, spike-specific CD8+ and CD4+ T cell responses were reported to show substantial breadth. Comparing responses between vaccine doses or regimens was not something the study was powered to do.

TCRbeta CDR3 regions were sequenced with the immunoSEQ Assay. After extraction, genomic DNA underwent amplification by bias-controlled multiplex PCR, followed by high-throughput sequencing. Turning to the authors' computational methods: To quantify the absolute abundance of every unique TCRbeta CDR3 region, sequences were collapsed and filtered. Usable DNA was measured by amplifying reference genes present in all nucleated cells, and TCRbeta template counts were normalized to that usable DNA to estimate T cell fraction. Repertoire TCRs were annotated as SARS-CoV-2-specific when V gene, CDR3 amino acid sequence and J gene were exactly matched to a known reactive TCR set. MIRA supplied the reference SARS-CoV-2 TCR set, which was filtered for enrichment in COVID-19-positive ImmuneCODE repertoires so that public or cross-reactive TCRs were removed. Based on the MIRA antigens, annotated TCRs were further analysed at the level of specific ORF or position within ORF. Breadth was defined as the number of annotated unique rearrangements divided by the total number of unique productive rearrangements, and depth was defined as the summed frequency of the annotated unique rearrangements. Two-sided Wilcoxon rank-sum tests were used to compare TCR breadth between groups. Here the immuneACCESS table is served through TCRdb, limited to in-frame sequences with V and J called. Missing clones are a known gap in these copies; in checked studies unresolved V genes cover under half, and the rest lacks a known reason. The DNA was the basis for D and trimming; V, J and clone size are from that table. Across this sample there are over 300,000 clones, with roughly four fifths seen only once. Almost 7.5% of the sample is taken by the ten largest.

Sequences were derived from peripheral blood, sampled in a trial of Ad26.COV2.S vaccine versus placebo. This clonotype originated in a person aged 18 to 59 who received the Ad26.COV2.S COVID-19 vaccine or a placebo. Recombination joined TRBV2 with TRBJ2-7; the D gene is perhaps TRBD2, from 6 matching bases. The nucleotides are TGTGCCAGCACAAGGGACTGGGGTCCCTACGAGCAGTACTTC. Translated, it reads CASTRDWGPYEQYF.